This record looks at one T cell receptor beta chain sequence and its context. Per the authors' pipeline: Amplification from reference gene primers served as the basis for estimated nucleated cell counts. Sequencing used immunoSEQ multiplex PCR; TCRdb keeps in-frame clones, though not all of them. The DNA gave D and trimming, while V, J and clone size come from that table. The sample carries roughly 190,000 clones, about 81% recorded once. The CDR3 spans 16 residues. CDR1 and CDR2 (germline): MNHEY, SMNVEV (reference sequence). V was pared by 6 bases and J by 2 bases, with 17 bases between. This record belongs to a study of blood T cell repertoires in COVID-19. Overall study: The origin of the acute and convalescent COVID-19 samples was the United States, Italy and Spain.

V and J are TRBV27 and TRBJ1-5; a weak D match, TRBD1 (5 bases). Sequencing used peripheral blood. The receptor was derived from a young man with active or convalescent COVID-19. CDR3 in DNA: TGTGCCAGCAGCGCATTAGGGGTTTCGGGCAATCAGCCCCAGCATTTT. This encodes CASSALGVSGNQPQHF.